Included here is one T cell receptor (beta chain) sequence, with context. The antigen is unknown. TCRdb's copy holds only in-frame clones and misses some; the assay was immunoSEQ multiplex PCR. The profile covers 150,000 to 200,000 clones, with approximately 68% appearing a single time and about an eighth taken by the ten largest. The V gene's germline CDR1 is MNHEY and CDR2 SVGAGI. J was trimmed by 8 bases and V by 6 bases; bases with no gene match: 6. The CDR3 is 13 residues long. This sample is part of a study of cytotoxic CD8 clonotypes in ibrutinib-treated CLL. Study-wide results and caveats: Baseline clonality, higher than in age-matched healthy donors, tracked circulating CD8+ T-cell counts.

This sample comprised PBMCs, obtained after 24 months of ibrutinib treatment. This sequence originates from a human donor with chronic lymphocytic leukemia. The V and J genes are TRBV6-5 and TRBJ1-2; 10 bases match TRBD1. CDR3 in DNA: TGTGCCAGCAGCCTTGACAGGGGGCGAGGCTACACCTTC. Translated, it gives CASSLDRGRGYTF.